This is a list of T cell receptor beta chains from one sample in a study of PD-L1 blockade in urothelial cancer. Only in-frame clones appear in the TCRdb table, and some are missing; sequencing was by immunoSEQ multiplex PCR. The table has 55,000 or so clones, 84% seen once; the top ten hold 5.5% to 7%. The sample was PBMCs, taken around atezolizumab (anti-PD-L1) treatment. Receptors originate from a man in his forties with urothelial cancer. The CDR3 runs from the conserved cysteine through the conserved F or W. Fields, in order: clone size, V gene, J gene, D gene, CDR3 DNA, CDR3 protein. D genes are given only for firm matches. Size tells how often a clone was seen (once, few, many) or the class of an expanded clone, and some rows leave it out.

.	TRBV4-1	TRBJ1-5	TRBD1	TGCGCCAGCAGCCAAGACGGACAGGGCGGCCAGCCCCAGCATTTT	CASSQDGQGGQPQHF
.	TRBV28	TRBJ2-7	.	TGTGCCACCCTGGCGGTGGCCTACGAGCAGTACTTC	CATLAVAYEQYF
.	TRBV7-3	TRBJ2-7	.	TGTGCCAGCAGCCCGTCAGGGATACACGAGCAGTACTTC	CASSPSGIHEQYF
.	TRBV6-6	TRBJ1-5	TRBD1	TGTGCCAGCGCGAAGGGGGCAACCAAGGGGAATCAGCCCCAGCATTTT	CASAKGATKGNQPQHF
.	TRBV6-5	TRBJ2-3	TRBD2	TGTGCCAGCAGCCCCAGCGGGACCCCCGCAGATACGCAGTATTTT	CASSPSGTPADTQYF
.	TRBV6-5	TRBJ1-2	TRBD1	TGTGCCAGCAGTTTTAAGGGGGCCTCCTATGGCTACACCTTC	CASSFKGASYGYTF
.	TRBV7-9	TRBJ2-5	.	TGTGCCACAGACGGGGAGACCCAGTACTTC	CATDGETQYF
.	TRBV18	TRBJ1-5	.	TGTGCCAGCTCCGAAGGGCGGGCTCGTCATTTT	CASSEGRARHF
.	TRBV29-1	TRBJ2-3	TRBD2	TGCAGCGTATCTAGCGGGAGCGCCACAGATACGCAGTATTTT	CSVSSGSATDTQYF
once	TRBV7-8	TRBJ1-3	.	TGTGCCAGCAGCCAGACCCAGGGCACCATATATTTT	CASSQTQGTIYF
.	TRBV7-6	TRBJ2-1	TRBD2	TGTGCCAGTAATCGACTAGCGGCTGCCTACAATGAGCAGTTCTTC	CASNRLAAAYNEQFF
few	TRBV20-1	TRBJ1-2	TRBD1	TGCAGTGCTCGCACAGGGGATGGCTACACCTTC	CSARTGDGYTF
few	TRBV28	TRBJ2-7	.	TGTGCCAGCAGCACAGCTTACTACGAGCAGTACTTC	CASSTAYYEQYF
.	TRBV5-6	TRBJ2-1	.	TGTGCCAGCAGTTATTACAGCGGCCATGAGCAGTTCTTC	CASSYYSGHEQFF
.	TRBV9	TRBJ2-7	TRBD2	TGTGCCAGCAGCGTAGACGGCGGGAGTGGCGAGCAGTACTTC	CASSVDGGSGEQYF
.	TRBV27	TRBJ2-2	TRBD2	TGTGCCAGCAGCTTAGCGGGAGGGAACACCGGGGAGCTGTTTTTT	CASSLAGGNTGELFF